This T cell receptor beta chain was retrieved from a study of T cell responses to AZD1222 COVID-19 vaccine. This CDR3 is 16 amino acids long. The V gene lost 4 bases and the J gene lost 0 bases, with 13 bases spanning the gap. Per germline, CDR1 SGHAT and CDR2 FQNNGV. Sequencing used immunoSEQ multiplex PCR; TCRdb keeps in-frame clones, though not all of them. The profile shows about 55,000 clones, 80% to 90% of them singletons. The V call is TRBV11-2, the J call TRBJ2-1; D gene unclear. The TCR was taken from an adult in good health. This sample comprised peripheral blood, obtained on day 0 of AZD1222 vaccination. The chain's CDR3 is CASSSEYMSSYNEQFF. The CDR3 region has the DNA TGTGCCAGCAGCTCCGAATACATGAGCTCCTACAATGAGCAGTTCTTC.